One sample yielded the 9 T cell receptor beta chains listed below, sequenced in a study of T-cell reconstitution after alpha-beta-depleted transplantation in children. The authors prepared the TCRbeta library with unique molecular identifiers. Each CDR3 protein is one row after TCRdb ran MiXCR on the PCR reads. The top ten clones hold around 0.79% of a sample with approximately 650,000 distinct CDR3 sequences, around 14% of them seen once. The sample in question was PBMCs, obtained before TCRalphabeta/CD19-depleted stem cell transplant. These receptors were collected from a girl aged 2 to 9 with congenital amegakaryocytic thrombocytopenia, due to receive a stem cell transplant.

CDR3 DNA sequence: TGCAGCGTCCGAAGGACTCAAGAGACCCAGTACTTC. Translation: CSVRRTQETQYF. The chain links TRBV29-1 to TRBJ2-5; D perhaps matches TRBD2 (5 bases). Per the germline V gene, CDR1 is SQVTM and CDR2 is ANQGSEA. The CDR3 sequence is 12 residues long. V lost 6 bases and J lost 2, with 10 bases in between.

This clonotype was found a few times. The chain is built from TRBV3-1 and TRBJ1-1, with D hard to call. Looked up from germline, CDR1 is LGHDT and CDR2 is YNNKEL (reference sequence). The CDR3 runs 14 residues. V was clipped by 4 bases and J by 0 bases, with 9 bases between them. The CDR3 is CASSPLWLNTEAFF. The CDR3 DNA follows: TGTGCCAGCAGCCCCCTTTGGCTGAACACTGAAGCTTTCTTT.

This clonotype was detected a few times. The rearrangement links TRBV6-1 to TRBJ2-7, with D possibly called TRBD1 or TRBD2 (5 bases each). V was clipped by 5 bases and J by 1 base, with 15 bases between them. The CDR3 totals 15 residues. Germline values: CDR1 MNHNS, CDR2 SASEGT. The CDR3 coding sequence is TGTGCCAGCAGTCCGGGGCTAGCTGTGTCCTACGAGCAGTACTTC. Protein sequence: CASSPGLAVSYEQYF.

This clonotype was detected ten times or more. The chain couples TRBV20-1 to TRBJ2-7; 13 nucleotides line up with TRBD2. The CDR3 is made up of 16 amino acids. Per the germline V gene, CDR1 is DFQATT and CDR2 is SNEGSKA (reference sequence). The V and J ends lost 0 bases and 6 bases, in that order; junction bases with no gene match: 8. The CDR3 sequence is CSAREPGLAGFREQYF. CDR3 DNA sequence: TGCAGTGCTAGAGAGCCGGGACTAGCGGGATTTCGCGAGCAGTACTTC.

In this sample, this clonotype turned up many times. The genes are TRBV30 and TRBJ2-1; 8 bases line up with TRBD2. The CDR3 extends over 15 amino acids. V was clipped by 0 bases and J by 3 bases; unmatched bases: 4. The germline V gene encodes CDR1 GTSNPN and CDR2 SVGIG (reference sequence). CDR3 bases: TGTGCCTGGAGTGTACGGGGGGGTCTCTACAATGAGCAGTTCTTC. It yields the protein CAWSVRGGLYNEQFF.

The chain has TRBV12-3 or TRBV12-4 and TRBJ2-7; D perhaps matches TRBD2 (5 bases). This CDR3 comprises 11 residues. The V end lost 8 bases, the J end lost 3 bases, and 8 bases lay between the germline ends. The CDR3 protein is CASRGHYEQYF. CDR3 DNA sequence: TGTGCCAGCCGAGGGCACTACGAGCAGTACTTC.

V is TRBV10-3 and J is TRBJ2-4; possible D gene TRBD2, 6 bases. The CDR3 runs 19 residues. V lost 5 bases and J 0 bases, leaving 23 bases between the germline ends. Germline CDR1 ENHRY, CDR2 SYGVKD. CDR3 loop: CAISFAVGGLTLAKNIQYF. The CDR3 coding sequence is TGTGCCATCAGTTTTGCGGTCGGGGGACTCACGCTAGCCAAAAACATTCAGTACTTC.

This clonotype was detected a few times. The V call is TRBV12-3 or TRBV12-4, the J call TRBJ2-5; D may be TRBD1 (6 bases). V gave up 8 bases and J gave up 2 bases, with 18 bases separating them. The CDR3 spans 15 residues. The CDR3 loop reads CASGYPRDTQETQYF. The CDR3 bases are TGTGCCAGCGGCTACCCACGGGACACTCAAGAGACCCAGTACTTC.

The chain carries TRBV7-7 and TRBJ2-5; 12 bases match TRBD2. The germline gives CDR1 SSHAT, CDR2 FNYEAQ (reference sequence). J was trimmed by 2 bases and V by 5 bases; bases with no gene match: 6. CDR3 size: 16 residues. The chain's CDR3 is CASSVLGLAGQETQYF. DNA for the CDR3: TGTGCCAGCAGCGTCCTCGGACTAGCGGGACAAGAGACCCAGTACTTC.